The rows below give T cell receptor beta chains drawn from one sample of a study of PD-L1 blockade in urothelial cancer. Here immunoSEQ multiplex PCR was the method, and the copy in TCRdb shows in-frame clones only, minus some. The sample holds around 49,000 clones; roughly 91% are singletons and the top ten take around 2.5%. The starting material was PBMCs, obtained around atezolizumab (anti-PD-L1) treatment. All receptors come from a man between 60 and 75 years old with urothelial cancer. The conserved cysteine and the conserved F or W are not part of the CDR3 here.

V gene	J gene	CDR3 protein
TRBV7-3	TRBJ2-1	ASSSPVRNEQF
TRBV5-1	TRBJ2-2	ASSSFNTGELF
TRBV4-3	TRBJ2-7	ASSRGLAGGFGEQY
TRBV18	TRBJ2-3	ASSPRQGQSTDTQY
TRBV9	TRBJ2-5	ASSVATTAGQETQY
TRBV7-9	TRBJ2-2	ASSLNGMNTGELF
TRBV4-3	TRBJ1-3	ASSQAGGRSGNTIY
TRBV2	TRBJ1-1	ARNTGKGTEAF
TRBV12-5	TRBJ2-7	ASALRTGTQIYEQY
TRBV12-2	TRBJ1-1	ASRLECRSNTEAF
TRBV6-5	TRBJ2-7	ASSYSRGAYEQY
TRBV29-1	TRBJ2-7	SVDSGGAYEQY
TRBV2	TRBJ1-2	ATPGGQIMDYGYT
TRBV29-1	TRBJ2-7	SATVAYEQY
TRBV6-5	TRBJ2-3	ASHSASGSSRTQY
TRBV19	TRBJ1-4	ASSTRTGLEKLF
TRBV9	TRBJ1-4	ASSDRTGQNEKLF
TRBV19	TRBJ1-1	ASISRAPKGTEAF
TRBV4-1	TRBJ2-2	ASSRVTSGGAWGGELF
TRBV9	TRBJ1-2	ASSGATDGYT
TRBV10-1	TRBJ2-3	ASALGDRDTQY
TRBV4-1	TRBJ1-4	ASSQVLGDEKLF
TRBV7-9	TRBJ2-7	ASSSEKRGIYEQY
TRBV4-2	TRBJ1-5	ASSQGPGGTNQPQH
TRBV19	TRBJ2-3	ASSRQGGFQTSPDTQY
TRBV7-2	TRBJ2-1	ASSLVVAGGYNEQF
TRBV6-1	TRBJ1-5	ASSVGQSSNQPQH
TRBV12-5	TRBJ2-1	ASGLVPSPYYNEQF
TRBV30	TRBJ2-1	AWSWTGGEPEQF
TRBV7-2	TRBJ2-7	ASSSGRAREQY
TRBV9	TRBJ2-6	ASSVATGSSGANVLT